This T cell receptor (beta chain) was profiled in a study of cytomegalovirus exposure and HLA in healthy donors. The PCR was carried out with 60 Vbeta primers and 13 Jbeta primers. Data came from immunoSEQ multiplex PCR; TCRdb stores just in-frame clones and leaves some out. The sample table includes tens of thousands of clones. The sequence came from a woman aged 25 to 39 in good health and CMV-seropositive. Sequencing used PBMCs.

The CDR3 DNA reads as TGTGCCAGCAGCTCCGGCGGGGAGACCCAGTACTTC. Its protein is CASSSGGETQYF. The J gene is TRBJ2-5, the V gene TRBV11-2; D possibly corresponds to TRBD2 (5 bases). The length of the CDR3 is 12 residues. Trimming cost V 4 bases and J 5 bases, with 8 bases left between them. The germline V gene has CDR1 SGHAT and CDR2 FQNNGV. Drawing the rest from reference TRBV11-2 and TRBJ2-5, the complete variable domain is EAGVAQSPRYKIIEKRQSVAFWCNPISGHATLYWYQQILGQGPKLLIQFQNNGVVDDSQLPKDRFSAERLKGVDSTLKIQPAKLEDSAVYLCASSSGGETQYFGPGTRLLVL.